This TCR beta chain appears in the sequencing data of a study of blood T cells in healthy people across ages (dated by TCRdb to 2013 to 2016). Regarding the research as a whole: Template switching captured roughly one uniquely barcoded TCR beta cDNA molecule per two T cells in model experiments. Donors were grouped into four age groups: young (average approximately 16 years), middle-aged (approximately 41), aged (around 62) and long-lived (about 89). To track age-related changes in TCR beta repertoire diversity, the study relied on deep sequencing normalized with unique cDNA molecular identifiers. To avoid experimental bias, donors of different ages were distributed randomly across sequencing lanes. The study analyzed two additional independent replicas of 1 million unique cDNA reads from the same blood draw for two donors, one aged 18 to 30 and one aged 80 or older.

Systemically healthy Caucasian individuals from Russia, around 39 in total and aged roughly 6 to 100 years, were included as donors. Ten milliliters of peripheral blood were drawn from each donor into EDTA-treated Vacutainer tubes. Ficoll-Paque density-gradient centrifugation was used to isolate PBMCs, with at least 6.5 million per sample. Trizol reagent was used to extract total RNA from PBMCs, with at least 5.5 micrograms per sample. The percentages of naive CD45RAhigh/CD27high T cells were determined by flow cytometry on a PBMC aliquot from every donor. The research as a whole found: Compared with the aged group, the long-lived group had more naive CD4+ T cells, fewer expanded clones and increased TCR diversity, a pattern suggesting age selection. Estimates of total diversity based on one million sequenced T cells were considered lower bounds and underestimates. Because profiling used bulk unsorted PBMCs, naive and antigen-experienced compartments could not be compared conclusively. The CMV infection status of donors was not known, potentially confounding age-related changes in expanded clonotypes. Observed TCR beta diversity per million T cells fell roughly linearly with age, and a significant reduction was already apparent by age approximately 41. The percentage of naive T cells measured by flow cytometry correlated strongly with observed TCR beta diversity.

CDR1 KGHSH and CDR2 LQKENI are derived from the germline V gene. Unmatched junction bases come to 9, with V trimmed by 6 bases and J by 6 bases. Its CDR3 holds 14 amino acids, cysteine through phenylalanine. CDR3 DNA only is kept here, 42 bases in frame from base 1. Comments on this clonotype: Its recognized antigen is unknown. No base qualities exist here, and no much larger clone lies one base off it.

The library was obtained by 5' RACE. Instrument on record: Illumina HiSeq 2500. A second PCR of roughly 6 to 11 cycles was performed with a sample-barcoded 5' primer and a J-beta primer mix. A unique molecular identifier was introduced onto each TCR beta cDNA molecule by a template-switch 5' adaptor carrying 12 random nucleotides. Each sample yielded at least 2.5 million CDR3-containing paired-end reads. First-strand cDNA was synthesized from all RNA with the Mint cDNA synthesis kit, primed by a TRBC-specific oligonucleotide. Following uracil-DNA glycosylase treatment, all cDNA underwent a first 18-cycle PCR with the universal primers M1SS and BC2_uni_R. As for how the authors treated the data: Each sample was normalized by randomly selecting 1 million high-quality reads, each carrying a distinct molecular identifier. Reads sharing molecular identifiers were discarded rather than binned into consensus sequences. MiTCR, set to a Q25 quality threshold and the strictest error-elimination algorithm, was used for CDR3 identification, clonotype clustering and error correction. A nonparametric unseen species model with Euler transformation was used to estimate lower-bound total TCR beta diversity. TCRdb ran its own pipeline on the public reads, namely fastp trimming at Q25 and MiXCR clone calling, and kept in-frame beta chains. Every entry covers one CDR3 protein and lists the most common genes and DNA from its rows. These V and J calls originate from TCRdb's pipeline instead of the authors' own analysis. The sample has around 750,000 distinct CDR3 sequences on record, approximately 53% of them singletons. Clones ranked in the top ten supply roughly 40% of the sample.

Source material: blood. The source of this sequence is a man older than 75 in good health. This receptor chain uses TRBV18 and TRBJ2-7, and 9 junction bases match TRBD1. CDR3 reads: CASSPDRGRREQYF. The nucleotide sequence reads as follows: TGTGCCAGCTCTCCGGACAGGGGTAGGCGCGAGCAGTACTTC.